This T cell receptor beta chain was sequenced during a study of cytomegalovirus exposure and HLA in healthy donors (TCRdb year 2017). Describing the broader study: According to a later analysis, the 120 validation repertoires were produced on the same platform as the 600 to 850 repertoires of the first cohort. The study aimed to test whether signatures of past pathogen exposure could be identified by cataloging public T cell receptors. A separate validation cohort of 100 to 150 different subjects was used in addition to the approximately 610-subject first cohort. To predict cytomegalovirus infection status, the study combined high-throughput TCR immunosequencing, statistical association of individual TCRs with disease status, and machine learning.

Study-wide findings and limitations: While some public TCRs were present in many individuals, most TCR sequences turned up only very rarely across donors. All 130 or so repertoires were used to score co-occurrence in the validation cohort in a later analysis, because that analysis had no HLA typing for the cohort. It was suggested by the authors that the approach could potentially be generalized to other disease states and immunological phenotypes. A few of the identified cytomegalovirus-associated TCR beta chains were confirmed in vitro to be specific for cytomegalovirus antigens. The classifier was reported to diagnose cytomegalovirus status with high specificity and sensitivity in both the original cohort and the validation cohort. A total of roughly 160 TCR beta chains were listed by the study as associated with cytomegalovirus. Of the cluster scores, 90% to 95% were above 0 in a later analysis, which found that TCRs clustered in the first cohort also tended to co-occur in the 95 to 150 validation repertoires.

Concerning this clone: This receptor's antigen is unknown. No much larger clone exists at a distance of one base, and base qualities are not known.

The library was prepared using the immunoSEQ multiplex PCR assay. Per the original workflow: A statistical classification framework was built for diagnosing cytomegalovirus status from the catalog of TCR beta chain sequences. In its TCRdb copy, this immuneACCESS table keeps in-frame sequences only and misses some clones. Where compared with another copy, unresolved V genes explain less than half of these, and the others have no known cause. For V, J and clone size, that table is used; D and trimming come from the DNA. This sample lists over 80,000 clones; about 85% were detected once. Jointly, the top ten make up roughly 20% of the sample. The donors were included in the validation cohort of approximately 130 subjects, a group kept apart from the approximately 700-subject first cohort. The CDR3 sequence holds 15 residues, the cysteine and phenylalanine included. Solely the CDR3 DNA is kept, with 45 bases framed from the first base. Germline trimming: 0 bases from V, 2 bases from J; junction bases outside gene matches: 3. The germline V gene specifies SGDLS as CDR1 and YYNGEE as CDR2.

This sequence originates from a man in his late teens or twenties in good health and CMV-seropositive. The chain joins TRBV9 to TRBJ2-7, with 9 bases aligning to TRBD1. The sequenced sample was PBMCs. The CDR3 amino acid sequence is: CASSVAGQGPYEQYF. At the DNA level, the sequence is TGTGCCAGCAGCGTAGCTGGACAGGGGCCCTACGAGCAGTACTTC. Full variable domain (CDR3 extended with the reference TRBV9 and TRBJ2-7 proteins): DSGVTQTPKHLITATGQRVTLRCSPRSGDLSVYWYQQSLDQGLQFLIQYYNGEERAKGNILERFSAQQFPDLHSELNLSSLELGDSALYFCASSVAGQGPYEQYFGPGTRLTVT.